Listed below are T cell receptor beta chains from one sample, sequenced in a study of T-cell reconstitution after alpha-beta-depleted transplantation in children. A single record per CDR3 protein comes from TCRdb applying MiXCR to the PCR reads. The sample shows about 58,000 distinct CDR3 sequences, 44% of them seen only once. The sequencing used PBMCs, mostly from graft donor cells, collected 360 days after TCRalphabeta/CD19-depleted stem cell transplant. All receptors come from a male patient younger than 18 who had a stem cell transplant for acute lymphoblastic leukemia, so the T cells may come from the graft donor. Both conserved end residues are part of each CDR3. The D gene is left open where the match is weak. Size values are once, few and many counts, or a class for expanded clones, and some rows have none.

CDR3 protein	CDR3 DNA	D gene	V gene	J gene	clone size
CASSYEDEQYF	TGTGCCAGCAGTTACGAGGACGAGCAGTACTTC	.	TRBV6-5	TRBJ2-7	.
CSGWTEFNTEAFF	TGCAGCGGTTGGACGGAGTTTAACACTGAAGCTTTCTTT	.	TRBV29-1	TRBJ1-1	few
CASSPDRAHEQYF	TGTGCCAGCTCACCGGACAGGGCCCACGAGCAGTACTTC	TRBD1	TRBV18	TRBJ2-7	.
CASHQGGQSTGELFF	TGCGCCAGCCATCAGGGGGGACAGAGCACCGGGGAGCTGTTTTTT	.	TRBV5-1	TRBJ2-2	few
CASRAGSHPSYEQYF	TGTGCCAGCAGGGCCGGGAGCCACCCGTCCTACGAGCAGTACTTC	.	TRBV27	TRBJ2-7	few
CASGIGTGRSQETQYF	TGTGCTAGTGGTATCGGGACAGGTCGTTCCCAAGAGACCCAGTACTTC	TRBD1	TRBV12-5	TRBJ2-5	.
CASSQGTSALYEQYF	TGCGCCAGCAGCCAAGGAACTAGTGCCCTTTACGAGCAGTACTTC	.	TRBV4-3	TRBJ2-7	.
CASRGLLQETQYF	TGTGCCAGCCGAGGACTGCTTCAAGAGACCCAGTACTTC	.	TRBV12-3/TRBV12-4	TRBJ2-5	.
CASSQLGEQYF	TGTGCCAGCAGCCAGCTGGGCGAGCAGTACTTC	.	TRBV14	TRBJ2-7	.
CASSLESAGRSYNEQFF	TGCGCCAGCAGCTTGGAGAGCGCAGGGAGGTCCTACAATGAGCAGTTCTTC	.	TRBV5-1	TRBJ2-1	few
CASSFGTRTYEQYF	TGTGCCAGCAGCTTTGGGACTAGGACCTACGAGCAGTACTTC	TRBD2	TRBV11-2	TRBJ2-7	.
CASRLTGGGETQYF	TGTGCCAGCAGACTAACAGGGGGCGGAGAGACCCAGTACTTC	TRBD1	TRBV6-2/TRBV6-3	TRBJ2-5	few
CASSSVADLASYEQYF	TGCGCCAGCAGCTCCGTAGCGGACCTCGCCTCCTACGAGCAGTACTTC	.	TRBV5-1	TRBJ2-7	.
CASSKTGGSYEQYF	TGTGCCAGCAGTAAGACAGGGGGGTCCTACGAGCAGTACTTC	TRBD1	TRBV12-3/TRBV12-4	TRBJ2-7	once
CATLDGNNEKLFF	TGTGCCACCCTGGACGGCAATAATGAAAAACTGTTTTTT	.	TRBV7-6	TRBJ1-4	.
CASSVGTGGSTDTQYF	TGTGCCAGCAGCGTAGGTACAGGGGGGTCCACAGATACGCAGTATTTT	TRBD1	TRBV9	TRBJ2-3	few
CASSLGLIAGLNEQYF	TGCGCCAGCAGCTTGGGGCTAATAGCGGGGCTAAACGAGCAGTACTTC	TRBD2	TRBV5-1	TRBJ2-7	.
CASSPKVGGPHEQFF	TGTGCCAGCAGCCCTAAGGTCGGGGGGCCACATGAGCAGTTCTTC	.	TRBV28	TRBJ2-1	few
CASSFRESPQQYF	TGTGCCAGCAGTTTTCGAGAAAGCCCTCAGCAGTATTTT	.	TRBV12-3/TRBV12-4	TRBJ2-3	few
CASSFRVSGELFF	TGTGCCAGCAGCTTTCGAGTTTCTGGGGAGCTGTTTTTT	.	TRBV7-6	TRBJ2-2	.
CASSNRLVDTQYF	TGTGCTAGCAGCAACCGACTAGTGGATACGCAGTATTTT	.	TRBV7-7	TRBJ2-3	.
CASSIGTGGWGEQFF	TGTGCCAGCAGCATAGGGACCGGGGGATGGGGCGAGCAGTTCTTC	.	TRBV27	TRBJ2-1	few
CASSRAYEQYF	TGTGCCAGTAGCAGAGCCTACGAGCAGTACTTC	.	TRBV7-9	TRBJ2-7	.
CASSQEGGGELFF	TGCGCCAGCAGCCAAGAAGGGGGCGGGGAGCTGTTTTTT	.	TRBV4-3	TRBJ2-2	.
CASSSPNDTLYEQYF	TGTGCCAGCAGCTCCCCCAATGACACCCTCTACGAGCAGTACTTC	.	TRBV7-9	TRBJ2-7	few
CASSLEGDLVGEQFF	TGTGCCAGCAGCTTAGAGGGGGACCTCGTGGGTGAGCAGTTCTTC	.	TRBV7-9	TRBJ2-1	.
CASKTQGNEQFF	TGTGCCAGCAAGACACAGGGCAATGAGCAGTTCTTC	.	TRBV6-5	TRBJ2-1	.
CASSLASLSYEQYF	TGTGCCAGCAGCTTAGCGTCGCTCTCCTACGAGCAGTACTTC	.	TRBV7-9	TRBJ2-7	.
CASSPGRVNYGYTF	TGCGCCAGCAGCCCGGGCAGGGTGAACTATGGCTACACCTTC	.	TRBV4-3	TRBJ1-2	few
CASSLAEWTSGYNEQFF	TGTGCCAGCAGCTTGGCGGAATGGACTAGCGGATACAATGAGCAGTTCTTC	TRBD2	TRBV5-4	TRBJ2-1	once
CASSLFDSQGGQYF	TGTGCCAGCAGTCTTTTCGACAGCCAAGGCGGGCAGTACTTC	.	TRBV27	TRBJ2-7	.
CSARDERLLGQYF	TGCAGTGCTAGAGATGAACGGTTACTGGGGCAGTACTTC	.	TRBV20-1	TRBJ2-7	.
CASSFPDRTYEKLFF	TGTGCCAGCAGTTTCCCTGACCGCACTTATGAAAAACTGTTTTTT	.	TRBV28	TRBJ1-4	.
CASSSSSGMYYF	TGTGCCAGCAGCTCCTCTAGCGGGATGTACTATTTT	TRBD2	TRBV7-3	TRBJ2-3	.
CASSAEGGGYTF	TGCGCCAGCAGCGCTGAGGGAGGTGGCTACACCTTC	.	TRBV5-1	TRBJ1-2	.
CSAELASLRGNEQFF	TGCAGTGCAGAACTAGCGTCCCTCAGAGGCAATGAGCAGTTCTTC	TRBD2	TRBV20-1	TRBJ2-1	.
CASSSPGLAGIFPDTQYF	TGTGCCAGCAGCTCACCGGGACTAGCGGGTATTTTCCCAGATACGCAGTATTTT	TRBD2	TRBV11-1	TRBJ2-3	.
CASSLIEGGEAFF	TGTGCCAGCAGCTTAATAGAGGGAGGGGAAGCTTTCTTT	.	TRBV7-9	TRBJ1-1	.
CASSLGFSNEQFF	TGCGCCAGCAGCTTGGGATTCAGCAATGAGCAGTTCTTC	.	TRBV5-1	TRBJ2-1	few
CASSYGQGAITDTQYF	TGTGCCAGCAGCTACGGACAGGGGGCGATAACAGATACGCAGTATTTT	TRBD1	TRBV5-6	TRBJ2-3	few
CASSPRFTGVTGELFF	TGCGCCAGCAGCCCAAGGTTTACAGGGGTCACCGGGGAGCTGTTTTTT	TRBD1	TRBV4-3	TRBJ2-2	.
CASSLQWGGQETQYF	TGTGCCAGCAGCTTACAATGGGGGGGCCAAGAGACCCAGTACTTC	TRBD2	TRBV7-2	TRBJ2-5	.
CASSPGSDTQYF	TGTGCCAGCAGCCCCGGGAGCGATACGCAGTATTTT	.	TRBV13	TRBJ2-3	.
CASSFRGYTGELFF	TGTGCCAGCAGTTTCCGGGGATACACCGGGGAGCTGTTTTTT	.	TRBV28	TRBJ2-2	few
CSAKEDTGWNTEAFF	TGCAGTGCTAAAGAGGACACCGGATGGAACACTGAAGCTTTCTTT	.	TRBV20-1	TRBJ1-1	.
CASSRGTLIYEQYF	TGTGCCAGCAGTCGGGGGACCCTAATCTACGAGCAGTACTTC	.	TRBV27	TRBJ2-7	few
CASSLGRLDIQYF	TGTGCCAGCAGCTTAGGAAGGCTAGACATTCAGTACTTC	.	TRBV7-3	TRBJ2-4	few
CASSRSLEGNEQFF	TGTGCCAGCTCCCGGAGTCTAGAAGGCAATGAGCAGTTCTTC	.	TRBV18	TRBJ2-1	.
CASLGQGHHEQYF	TGTGCCAGCTTGGGCCAGGGTCATCACGAGCAGTACTTC	.	TRBV27	TRBJ2-7	few
CASSSGGSYNEQFF	TGTGCCAGCAGCTCGGGGGGGTCGTACAATGAGCAGTTCTTC	TRBD2	TRBV9	TRBJ2-1	few
CASSSGQPQHF	TGTGCCAGCAGTTCGGGTCAGCCCCAGCATTTT	.	TRBV6-2/TRBV6-3	TRBJ1-5	.
CASSVIAGYEQYF	TGTGCCAGCAGCGTAATCGCGGGATACGAGCAGTACTTC	.	TRBV9	TRBJ2-7	.
CASSLGRGPQHF	TGTGCCAGCAGCTTAGGCCGCGGGCCCCAGCATTTT	.	TRBV13	TRBJ1-5	.
CSAPIGTDTQYF	TGCAGTGCCCCCATAGGAACAGATACGCAGTATTTT	.	TRBV20-1	TRBJ2-3	few